The present TCR beta chain was sequenced within a study of vaccination and CD4 T cells after COVID-19 (dated by TCRdb to the early 2020s). General notes on the study: The convalescent cohort included six males and four females, with two Hispanic individuals, seven Caucasians, two Asians and one multiracial person. In an earlier paper using these donors, memory CD4+ T cell crossreactivity between SARS-CoV-2 and common cold coronavirus spike proteins was assessed at the TCR clonotype level. In roughly eleven COVID-19 convalescent patients and several infection-naive healthy vaccine recipients, the spike-specific CD4+ TCR repertoire before mRNA vaccination was compared with the repertoire after mRNA vaccination. Overlapping spike peptide pools from SARS-CoV-2 and from the common cold coronaviruses HCoV-NL63, HCoV-OC43 and HCoV-229E were used as culture stimuli. Control cultures used a CEFX viral epitope pool as positive control, an HIV-1 Nef peptide pool as negative control, or no peptide. Post-COVID blood samples were collected from convalescent patients a median of around 96 days after diagnosis, with a range of roughly 30 to 161 days. Participants received two doses of either the Pfizer-BioNTech BNT162b2 vaccine (n=8) or the Moderna mRNA-1273 vaccine (n=2). Post-vaccine blood samples were collected a median of around 2.5 months after the second vaccine dose, ranging from roughly 12 to 250 days. Overall study results and their limits: An increase in the median number of SARS-CoV-2-reactive clonotypes from approximately 21 after infection to roughly 36 after vaccination was observed, but the change was not found to be significant. In convalescent patients, nearly all vaccine-specific clones (304 of 307) were found to be mono-reactive for SARS-CoV-2 spike rather than cross-reactive with common cold coronaviruses. In convalescent patients, a median approximately 83% of post-vaccine SARS-CoV-2-reactive clones were detected only after vaccination, suggesting vaccine-specific priming. The study included relatively few convalescent patients and did not analyze early timepoints after natural infection.

The germline V gene yields SGHTA for CDR1 and FQGNSA for CDR2. The CDR3 runs 15 amino acids, cysteine and phenylalanine included. The retained sequence is limited to the CDR3, 45 bases, with the frame set at the first base. Cut back by 7 bases and 2 bases, the V and J ends lie 17 bases apart. Preparation of the library involved PCR. TCR sequencing of DNA from cultured CD4+ T cells used the Oncomine TCR Beta short-read assay at the Johns Hopkins FTIC core. The QIAamp micro DNA kit was used to extract genomic DNA from the cultured CD4+ T cells. Oncomine TCR Beta libraries made from cultured CD4+ T cells were pooled using unique dual indexes and sequenced on an Illumina iSeq 100. The study's own analysis went as follows. Non-productive sequences were removed, and CDR3s that did not start with C, did not end with F or W, or were shorter than 7 amino acids were discarded. Antigen-specific clonotypes were identified using the MANAFEST web application through comparison of peptide-stimulated wells with reference and other culture wells. For a clone to be called positive, the clone needed an FDR below 0.05, an odds ratio above 5, and a productive frequency above 0.1% in at least two of three replicate wells. Cross-reactive clonotypes were defined as significantly expanded in both SARS-CoV-2 spike wells and at least one common cold coronavirus spike condition. Levenshtein distances (stringdist) and unrooted phylogenetic trees (ape) in R version 3.6.1 were used to assess CDR3 homology. TCRdb reprocessed the public reads (quality trimming at Q25 with fastp, clone calling with MiXCR) and kept in-frame beta chains. Rows with a matching CDR3 protein are joined into one entry that keeps the most common DNA and genes. TCRdb, not the authors, supplied the V and J calls. The sample table records approximately 10,000 distinct CDR3 sequences; more than 35% of these occur just once. The top ten clonotypes cover approximately 15% of the sample.

The meaning of the sample's treatment or condition label: roughly 11-day PBMC culture with coronavirus spike peptide pools or control peptides (ViraFEST assay). CD4+ T cells from unexposed donors were collected before the COVID-19 pandemic (2011-2018). To expand antigen-specific T cells with peptide pools and then pick out the expanded clonotypes through TCR sequencing, the study relied on the ViraFEST assay. Around 2 million PBMCs per well were cultured in IMDM with approximately 5% human AB serum and roughly 9.3 IU/ml IL-2, plus 10 ug/ml peptide pools. Half of the culture medium was replaced with fresh IL-2-containing medium on days 3 and 7. After about 10 days of culture, CD4+ T cells were isolated by negative selection using the EasySep CD4+ T cell isolation kit. As cell number allowed, CD4+ T cells from unexposed donors were tested for reactivity to SARS-CoV-2 S and N and to four common cold coronavirus spike pools. Ficoll-Paque Plus gradient centrifugation was used to isolate PBMCs from whole blood, and the isolated PBMCs were then either used fresh or cryopreserved at -140C. In general, triplicate wells were set up for every culture condition. Leukapheresis product for the unexposed donors was bought commercially.

Worth noting for this clonotype: The target of this receptor is not known. Per-nucleotide qualities are absent, and no much larger clonotype sits a single base away.

The receptor's source is a human donor in good health. Sequencing was carried out using CD4+ T cells from blood, cultured in vitro. The chain is made from TRBV7-2 and TRBJ2-5, with the D segment possibly TRBD1 or TRBD2, each aligning over 7 bases. The CDR3 is CASNLAQGGQETQYF. The nucleotide sequence reads TGTGCCAGCAACCTCGCTCAGGGGGGGCAAGAGACCCAGTACTTC. Here the CDR3 is joined to the reference TRBV7-2 and TRBJ2-5 genes, and the full variable domain is: GAGVSQSPSNKVTEKGKDVELRCDPISGHTALYWYRQSLGQGLEFLIYFQGNSAPDKSGLPSDRFSAERTGGSVSTLTIQRTQQEDSAVYLCASNLAQGGQETQYFGPGTRLLVL.